These T cell receptor beta chains were read from a single sample in a study of cytomegalovirus exposure and HLA in healthy donors. Using immunoSEQ multiplex PCR, the repertoire was profiled, and TCRdb retains in-frame clones only, with some absent. The profile shows 90,000 to 150,000 clones, 76% of them singletons. The sample taken for sequencing was PBMCs. The receptors here all came from a man in his fifties in good health and CMV-seropositive. CDR3s include the opening cysteine and the closing phenylalanine or tryptophan. The D gene is left open where the match is weak. The size field is filled for only some rows; it gives once, few, many or a size class.

j_call clone_size v_call d_call cdr3_aa cdr3_nt
TRBJ2-1 - TRBV29-1 TRBD1 CSVTPVGTGHDEQFF TGCAGCGTAACCCCCGTGGGGACAGGGCACGATGAGCAGTTCTTC
TRBJ1-1 - TRBV15 - CATSRVQGAAFF TGTGCCACCAGCAGAGTACAGGGTGCAGCTTTCTTT
TRBJ2-1 few TRBV6-4 - CASSDSSQGGENEQFF TGTGCCAGCAGTGACTCGAGTCAGGGGGGAGAGAATGAGCAGTTCTTC
TRBJ2-1 - TRBV7-9 TRBD1 CASSLGQGANNEQFF TGTGCCAGCAGCTTAGGACAGGGGGCTAACAATGAGCAGTTCTTC
TRBJ2-2 - TRBV5-1 - CASSLTAGADTGELFF TGCGCCAGCAGCTTGACGGCGGGGGCCGACACCGGGGAGCTGTTTTTT
TRBJ1-3 - TRBV7-2 - CASTSGGGTGNTIYF TGTGCCAGCACATCGGGGGGGGGCACTGGAAACACCATATATTTT
TRBJ2-1 - TRBV5-4 - CASSLVGIGHNEQFF TGTGCCAGCAGCCTGGTCGGGATCGGACACAATGAGCAGTTCTTC
TRBJ2-3 - TRBV5-1 - CASSSGSGPDTQYF TGCGCCAGCAGTAGTGGGTCGGGTCCAGATACGCAGTATTTT
TRBJ1-2 - TRBV7-9 - CASGLQGSNYGYTF TGTGCCAGCGGTCTACAGGGTTCTAACTATGGCTACACCTTC
TRBJ1-5 - TRBV11-2 - CASSMTVNQPQHF TGTGCCAGCAGCATGACAGTGAATCAGCCCCAGCATTTT
TRBJ2-7 - TRBV10-1 TRBD1 CASSRTGDNQDEQYF TGCGCCAGCAGTCGGACAGGGGATAATCAAGACGAGCAGTACTTC
TRBJ2-2 - TRBV7-2 - CASSPQGSNTGELFF TGTGCCAGCAGCCCACAGGGATCGAACACCGGGGAGCTGTTTTTT
TRBJ2-2 few TRBV5-1 - CASSLQLFTGELFF TGCGCCAGCAGCTTGCAACTCTTCACCGGGGAGCTGTTTTTT
TRBJ2-6 - TRBV5-1 TRBD1 CASSFDRQGAVGANVLTF TGCGCCAGCAGCTTCGATAGACAGGGGGCGGTAGGGGCCAACGTCCTGACTTTC
TRBJ2-7 - TRBV2 - CASRPGGGFGEQYF TGTGCCAGCAGACCCGGAGGGGGCTTTGGCGAGCAGTACTTC
TRBJ2-2 - TRBV28 - CASSLLSLPTNTGELFF TGTGCCAGCAGTTTATTAAGTCTACCTACGAACACCGGGGAGCTGTTTTTT
TRBJ2-1 few TRBV19 - CASSIRGPYNEQFF TGTGCCAGTAGTATAAGGGGCCCGTACAATGAGCAGTTCTTC
TRBJ1-4 - TRBV15 - CATSRDPGGTNEKLFF TGTGCCACCAGCAGAGATCCCGGGGGAACTAATGAAAAACTGTTTTTT
TRBJ2-7 - TRBV9 TRBD1 CASSVSRDSSSYEQYF TGTGCCAGCAGCGTCTCCCGGGACAGCAGCTCCTACGAGCAGTACTTC
TRBJ2-2 - TRBV27 TRBD1 CASSTPTGWAGELFF TGTGCCAGCAGTACACCGACAGGGTGGGCCGGGGAGCTGTTTTTT
TRBJ2-1 few TRBV20-1 - CSALPQREQFF TGCAGTGCGCTCCCTCAGCGGGAGCAGTTCTTC
TRBJ1-2 - TRBV28 TRBD1 CASSPVAIGTGGRYGYTF TGTGCCAGCAGTCCCGTGGCCATTGGGACAGGGGGCCGTTATGGCTACACCTTC
TRBJ1-2 few TRBV28 - CASSLEGAKGYGYTF TGTGCCAGCAGTCTCGAAGGGGCTAAGGGCTATGGCTACACCTTC
TRBJ1-2 - TRBV7-9 TRBD1 CASSPRTGMAYGYTF TGTGCCAGCAGCCCCAGGACAGGGATGGCCTATGGCTACACCTTC
TRBJ2-3 - TRBV10-3 TRBD1 CAISDIQGQGADTQYF TGTGCCATCAGTGATATCCAAGGACAGGGGGCAGATACGCAGTATTTT
TRBJ2-3 - TRBV10-1 TRBD2 CASSESGEREGPDTQYF TGCGCCAGCAGTGAGTCGGGGGAGCGGGAGGGCCCAGATACGCAGTATTTT
TRBJ2-1 - TRBV5-1 - CASSLGTPLGEQFF TGCGCCAGCAGCTTGGGGACTCCCCTTGGGGAGCAGTTCTTC
TRBJ2-5 few TRBV11-3 - CASSLDGGGVLQETQYF TGTGCCAGCAGCTTAGATGGAGGGGGGGTTTTACAAGAGACCCAGTACTTC
TRBJ1-2 - TRBV6-5 TRBD1 CASSTGTAYGYTF TGTGCCAGCAGTACCGGGACAGCTTATGGCTACACCTTC
TRBJ2-3 - TRBV5-1 - CASSLGPSGGSVDTQYF TGCGCCAGCAGCTTGGGTCCATCAGGGGGGAGCGTAGATACGCAGTATTTT
TRBJ2-1 - TRBV19 TRBD2 CATREVAGYNEQFF TGTGCCACTCGAGAAGTAGCGGGGTACAATGAGCAGTTCTTC
TRBJ1-4 - TRBV25-1 - CASSDQGLREKLFF TGTGCCAGCAGTGACCAGGGGCTGCGAGAAAAACTGTTTTTT
TRBJ1-6 - TRBV28 - CASSSLTGWANSPLHF TGTGCCAGCAGTTCCCTCACAGGGTGGGCTAATTCACCCCTCCACTTT
TRBJ2-5 - TRBV5-1 - CASSLDGYQETQYF TGCGCCAGCAGCTTGGACGGGTACCAAGAGACCCAGTACTTC
TRBJ1-4 once TRBV29-1 - CSVDRGNEKLFF TGCAGCGTTGACAGGGGAAATGAAAAACTGTTTTTT
TRBJ2-2 - TRBV7-9 TRBD2 CASSLAGGPQELFF TGTGCCAGCAGCTTAGCGGGAGGGCCGCAGGAGCTGTTTTTT
TRBJ2-7 - TRBV11-2 TRBD1 CASSLGPGTGSSYEQYF TGTGCCAGCAGCTTAGGGCCCGGGACAGGGAGCTCCTACGAGCAGTACTTC
TRBJ2-2 once TRBV9 - CASRGGGGTNTGELFF TGTGCCAGCAGGGGGGGAGGGGGAACGAACACCGGGGAGCTGTTTTTT
TRBJ2-1 - TRBV9 - CASSVEGGAPHNEQFF TGTGCCAGCAGCGTAGAGGGTGGGGCCCCCCACAATGAGCAGTTCTTC
TRBJ1-1 - TRBV5-4 - CASSRGQEAFF TGTGCCAGCAGCCGAGGACAGGAAGCTTTCTTT
TRBJ2-3 - TRBV4-1 - CASSQSSQAGDTQYF TGCGCCAGCAGCCAATCGTCTCAGGCTGGGGATACGCAGTATTTT
TRBJ1-1 once TRBV6-1 - CASSDDGLDTEAFF TGTGCCAGCAGTGACGACGGGTTGGACACTGAAGCTTTCTTT
TRBJ2-7 few TRBV11-3 - CASSLAFRDNTYEQYF TGTGCCAGCAGCTTAGCTTTCCGGGACAACACCTACGAGCAGTACTTC
TRBJ1-6 - TRBV5-1 TRBD1 CASSSDRDGAPLHF TGCGCCAGCAGCTCAGACAGGGATGGGGCACCCCTCCACTTT
TRBJ1-6 once TRBV7-2 - CASSLGSSPLHF TGTGCCAGCAGCTTAGGGAGTTCACCCCTCCACTTT
TRBJ2-7 once TRBV10-3 TRBD2 CATAGGGYEQYF TGTGCCACCGCGGGGGGGGGCTACGAGCAGTACTTC
TRBJ1-6 - TRBV7-2 - CASSLASSYNSPLHF TGTGCCAGCAGCTTAGCCAGCTCCTATAATTCACCCCTCCACTTT
TRBJ1-2 - TRBV5-4 TRBD1 CASSSGQGGSNYGYTF TGTGCCAGCAGCTCGGGACAGGGAGGATCTAACTATGGCTACACCTTC
TRBJ2-5 - TRBV4-1 - CASSRGPLETQYF TGCGCCAGCAGCCGCGGTCCACTTGAGACCCAGTACTTC
TRBJ1-2 - TRBV18 - CASSPPGGGGVGYTF TGTGCCAGCTCACCGCCCGGTGGGGGGGGCGTTGGCTACACCTTC
TRBJ2-7 few TRBV10-3 TRBD1 CAISELGQGGHEQYF TGTGCCATCAGTGAGTTGGGACAGGGTGGCCACGAGCAGTACTTC
TRBJ2-7 - TRBV7-2 TRBD1 CASRPGQPYEQYF TGTGCCAGCAGGCCGGGACAGCCCTACGAGCAGTACTTC
TRBJ2-3 - TRBV2 - CASSDEGEATQYF TGTGCCAGCAGTGACGAGGGAGAGGCTACGCAGTATTTT
TRBJ2-7 - TRBV7-8 TRBD2 CASSPDGERGGREQYF TGTGCCAGCAGCCCTGACGGGGAGCGGGGGGGCCGCGAGCAGTACTTC
TRBJ2-5 - TRBV7-7 - CASSYPGSQETQYF TGTGCCAGCAGCTATCCGGGAAGCCAAGAGACCCAGTACTTC
TRBJ1-1 - TRBV7-8 - CASTPAVGGGAFF TGTGCCAGCACACCCGCCGTGGGGGGGGGAGCTTTCTTT
TRBJ1-4 few TRBV11-2 - CASSPRFATNEKLFF TGTGCCAGCAGCCCCAGGTTTGCAACTAATGAAAAACTGTTTTTT
TRBJ2-7 - TRBV14 TRBD1 CASSQDVTGMRGSEQYF TGTGCCAGCAGCCAGGACGTGACAGGGATGCGAGGGTCCGAGCAGTACTTC
TRBJ2-7 - TRBV28 - CASSSGQRFEQYF TGTGCCAGCAGTTCCGGACAGAGGTTTGAGCAGTACTTC
TRBJ1-1 - TRBV19 - CASSIVPGWWTEAFF TGTGCCAGTAGTATAGTTCCGGGGTGGTGGACTGAAGCTTTCTTT